This TCR beta chain is drawn from a study of blood T cell repertoires in COVID-19. V was pared by 0 bases and J by 9 bases, with 17 bases between. CDR3 length: 15 amino acids. Germline V lookup: CDR1 SGHVS, CDR2 FQNEAQ. The method was immunoSEQ multiplex PCR; TCRdb's version includes in-frame clones alone and lacks a portion of them. Of 150,000 or so clones listed, around 89% are singletons. The source of this sequence is a man in his sixties with COVID-19, enrolled during active disease. The sample comprised peripheral blood. The chain couples TRBV7-8 to TRBJ1-2; D perhaps matches TRBD1 (6 bases). The CDR3 spells CASSLAGRGRTSYTF. DNA of the CDR3: TGTGCCAGCAGCTTAGCGGGCAGGGGACGAACTAGCTACACCTTC.